This is a list of T cell receptor beta chains from one sample in a study of cytotoxic CD8 clonotypes in ibrutinib-treated CLL. Clones were sequenced by immunoSEQ multiplex PCR, and TCRdb holds only the in-frame ones, with some missing. The repertoire holds more than 9,000 clones, with under 80% as singletons. This sample comprised PBMCs, obtained before ibrutinib treatment. The receptors stem from a human donor with chronic lymphocytic leukemia. The CDR3 runs from the conserved cysteine through the conserved F or W. A D gene is named only where the DNA matches it firmly. Rows give clone size only sometimes, using once, few, many, or a class for an expanded clone.

CDR3 protein | CDR3 DNA | clone size | D gene | J gene | V gene
CASSLVTGGGNQPQHF | TGTGCCAGCAGCTTAGTAACGGGGGGGGGCAATCAGCCCCAGCATTTT | . | . | TRBJ1-5 | TRBV7-9
CASSPTGMGEQYF | TGTGCCAGCAGCCCCACAGGTATGGGCGAGCAGTACTTC | few | . | TRBJ2-7 | TRBV5-6
CASSYPGTKETQYF | TGTGCCAGCAGTTACCCCGGGACAAAAGAGACCCAGTACTTC | . | . | TRBJ2-5 | TRBV6-6
CASSLDSPYYGEQYF | TGTGCCAGCAGTTTGGACAGCCCGTATTATGGCGAGCAGTACTTC | . | . | TRBJ2-7 | TRBV27
CASSLTGYYTF | TGTGCCAGCAGCTTGACGGGATACTACACCTTC | . | . | TRBJ1-2 | TRBV5-4
CASRDGDQPQHF | TGTGCCAGCAGGGACGGGGATCAGCCCCAGCATTTT | few | . | TRBJ1-5 | TRBV6-5
CASSQSGFGATNTEAFF | TGTGCCAGCAGCCAATCGGGGTTTGGGGCAACGAACACTGAAGCTTTCTTT | once | . | TRBJ1-1 | TRBV4-2
CASSPGNTEAFF | TGTGCCAGCAGCCCCGGGAACACTGAAGCTTTCTTT | . | . | TRBJ1-1 | TRBV5-4
CASSLTSAQETQYF | TGCGCCAGCAGCCTTACTAGCGCCCAAGAGACCCAGTACTTC | . | TRBD2 | TRBJ2-5 | TRBV5-1
CASSNFGLTGELFF | TGTGCCAGCAGTAATTTCGGCCTAACCGGGGAGCTGTTTTTT | . | . | TRBJ2-2 | TRBV2
CASSVLTPNDEQYF | TGTGCCAGCAGTGTATTAACGCCGAATGACGAGCAGTACTTC | . | . | TRBJ2-7 | TRBV6-1
CASSSGSSNQPQHF | TGTGCCAGCAGTTCCGGGAGCAGCAATCAGCCCCAGCATTTT | few | . | TRBJ1-5 | TRBV27
CASSPWGSNTEAFF | TGTGCCAGCAGCCCTTGGGGAAGTAACACTGAAGCTTTCTTT | . | . | TRBJ1-1 | TRBV11-2
CASSLGQGFGGYTF | TGTGCCAGCAGTTTAGGCCAGGGGTTCGGTGGCTACACCTTC | . | . | TRBJ1-2 | TRBV27